Shown below are 30 T cell receptor beta chains from a single sample sequenced in a study of blood T cell repertoires in COVID-19. Measured with immunoSEQ multiplex PCR; TCRdb has only the in-frame clones, and not every one. The repertoire has tens of thousands of clones, 75% to 90% of them found once; the top ten carry 16%. Input material: peripheral blood. These receptors were collected from a woman older than 75 with active or convalescent COVID-19.

This sequence joins TRBV6-2 or TRBV6-3 and TRBJ1-5; 12 nucleotides agree with TRBD1. This CDR3 contains 19 residues. Germline V CDR1 and CDR2: MNHEY, SVGEGT. Trimming at V came to 0 bases and at J to 4 bases, leaving 10 bases not matched to a gene. CDR3 residues: CASSYSRDRGLLGNQPQHF. CDR3 DNA sequence: TGTGCCAGCAGTTACTCCCGGGACAGGGGGCTGTTAGGGAATCAGCCCCAGCATTTT.

The rearrangement uses TRBV6-2 or TRBV6-3 and TRBJ1-6, with 9 bases fitting TRBD1. V shed 3 bases and J 10 bases; nucleotides not matched to a gene: 7. The CDR3 loop spans 15 amino acids. The germline V gene has CDR1 MNHEY and CDR2 SVGEGT. CDR3: CASSYRGQGQSPLHF. The DNA of the CDR3 is TGTGCCAGCAGTTATCGGGGACAGGGACAGTCACCCCTCCACTTT.

This clone is a singleton in its sample. V and J are TRBV6-4 and TRBJ1-2, with D hard to call. The V gene lost 10 bases and the J gene lost 6 bases, with 12 bases spanning the gap. The length of the CDR3 is 11 residues. CDR1 is MRHNA and CDR2 is SNTAGT in the germline V gene. CDR3 sequence (DNA): TGTGCCACCAAAAGCATCCATGGCTACACCTTC. Amino acids: CATKSIHGYTF.

J is TRBJ1-5 and V is TRBV6-5; TRBD1 aligns across 10 bases. Per germline, CDR1 MNHEY and CDR2 SVGAGI. J gave up 6 bases and V 0 bases, and 5 bases lay outside the gene matches. The CDR3 extends over 16 amino acids. CDR3 DNA: TGTGCCAGCAGTTACTCACGGACAGGGGGGACTCAGCCCCAGCATTTT. Amino acids: CASSYSRTGGTQPQHF.

The chain carries TRBV18 and TRBJ2-3; 10 positions match TRBD1. Trimming cost V 1 base and J 4 bases; bases outside gene matches: 5. CDR1 KGHSH and CDR2 LQKENI come from the germline V gene. CDR3 length equals 16 residues. The CDR3 sequence is CASSPQPTGGADTQYF. As DNA, the CDR3 is TGTGCCAGCTCACCACAGCCGACAGGGGGCGCAGATACGCAGTATTTT.

The V gene is TRBV5-5, the J gene TRBJ1-1; 8 bases are a match to TRBD1. After removal of 2 bases from V and 4 bases from J, the junction contained 1 base not matched to a gene. The germline gives CDR1 SGHKS, CDR2 YYEKEE (reference sequence). The CDR3 extends over 13 amino acids. CDR3 sequence: CASSFQGATEAFF. The CDR3 DNA reads as TGTGCCAGCAGCTTTCAGGGGGCCACTGAAGCTTTCTTT.

This clone was picked up one time. V gene TRBV29-1 combines with J gene TRBJ1-2, with TRBD1 matching over 7 bases. After removal of 4 bases from V and 4 bases from J, the junction contained 3 bases not matched to a gene. This CDR3 contains 12 residues. Germline-derived CDR1 and CDR2 are SQVTM and ANQGSEA. This CDR3 reads CSVAGQSYGYTF. CDR3 in DNA: TGCAGCGTTGCGGGACAGTCCTATGGCTACACCTTC.

Worth noting for this clone: Relative to the germline gene, one junction end is altered; a read error may explain this. The chain carries TRBV7-7 and TRBJ2-2; 9 nucleotides line up with TRBD1. The CDR3 has 16 amino acids. Germline V lookup: CDR1 SSHAT, CDR2 FNYEAQ (reference sequence). The CDR3 bases are TGTGCTAGCAGCCCACAGGGGGCGTTAGGCACCGGGGAGCTGTTTTTT. Translated: CASSPQGALGTGELFF.

The chain is built from TRBV11-2 and TRBJ1-2; D ambiguous. Trimming took off 5 bases at V and 3 bases at J, with 16 bases between the two ends. CDR1 and CDR2 (germline): SGHAT, FQNNGV. CDR3 length: 15 amino acids. CDR3 sequence: CASSPRRGQDYGYTF. In nucleotides, the CDR3 is TGTGCCAGCAGCCCCCGTAGAGGGCAAGACTATGGCTACACCTTC.

This clone was seen a few times. The chain uses TRBV21-1 and TRBJ1-2; the table's D call of TRBD1 was not tested on the DNA. TRBV21-1 corresponds to a pseudogene. CDR3 length: 15 residues. Here the CDR3 DNA reads TGTGCCAGCAGCAAAGGGGACAGGAGGGTGGGTGGCTACACCTTC. Translation: CASSKGDRRVGGYTF.

This rearrangement joins TRBV5-8 to TRBJ1-1; possible D gene TRBD1, 6 bases. Germline assignment: CDR1 SGHTS and CDR2 YDEGEE. The V end was cut by 2 bases, the J end by 0 bases, with 14 bases between. The CDR3 contains 16 residues. CDR3 in amino acids: CASSFVGDTLNTEAFF. The CDR3 coding sequence is TGTGCCAGCAGCTTTGTAGGGGACACCTTGAACACTGAAGCTTTCTTT.

The V gene is TRBV18, the J gene TRBJ2-3; 12 nucleotides match TRBD2. In germline, CDR1 is KGHSH, CDR2 LQKENI. CDR3 length: 16 residues. The V gene end was trimmed by 2 bases and the J gene end by 3 bases; junction bases not matched to a gene: 3. The CDR3 DNA follows: TGTGCCAGCTCACCATCTAGCGGGGGGGCGACAGATACGCAGTATTTT. Translated: CASSPSSGGATDTQYF.

The chain carries TRBV7-3 and TRBJ2-2; 12 bases agree with TRBD2. Germline CDR1 reads SGHTA; CDR2 reads FQGTGA. The V gene end was trimmed by 1 base and the J gene end by 0 bases; junction bases not matched to a gene: 6. The CDR3 sequence is 19 residues long. For the CDR3, the DNA is TGTGCCAGCAGCTTAAAGGGACTAGCGGGCCATACGAACACCGGGGAGCTGTTTTTT. It specifies CASSLKGLAGHTNTGELFF. The complete variable domain, with remaining parts taken from reference TRBV7-3 and TRBJ2-2, reads GAGVSQTPSNKVTEKGKYVELRCDPISGHTALYWYRQSLGQGPEFLIYFQGTGAADDSGLPNDRFFAVRPEGSVSTLKIQRTERGDSAVYLCASSLKGLAGHTNTGELFFGEGSRLTVL.

The chain recombines TRBV18 with TRBJ1-5; D possibly corresponds to TRBD1 (6 bases). V lost 3 bases, J lost 4 bases, and 22 bases lay in between. Per germline, CDR1 KGHSH and CDR2 LQKENI. The CDR3 has 18 residues. CDR3 sequence reads: CASSPAMGTRGINQPQHF. The DNA for the CDR3 is TGTGCCAGCTCACCGGCAATGGGGACAAGGGGAATTAATCAGCCCCAGCATTTT.

The CDR3 reads CASLTDRGPLNTEAFF. In DNA, the CDR3 is TGTGCCAGCCTAACCGACAGGGGCCCACTTAACACTGAAGCTTTCTTT. The rearrangement joins TRBV7-9 to TRBJ1-1; 8 positions agree with TRBD1. V was clipped by 8 bases and J by 2 bases; unmatched bases: 13. Germline lookup yields CDR1 SEHNR and CDR2 FQNEAQ (reference sequence). CDR3 length equals 16 residues.

The chain is built from TRBV27 and TRBJ2-1; 9 positions match TRBD1. Unmatched junction bases numbered 4, after V lost 11 bases and J lost 5 bases. The CDR3 has 12 residues. Germline assignment: CDR1 MNHEY and CDR2 SMNVEV (reference sequence). The DNA for the CDR3 is TGTGCCGCCTGGACAGGGGACAATGAGCAGTTCTTC. The encoded protein is CAAWTGDNEQFF.

V gene TRBV7-2 combines with J gene TRBJ1-2; the D gene is possibly TRBD1 (5 bases). The CDR3 contains 15 residues. Germline values: CDR1 SGHTA, CDR2 FQGNSA. The ends were cut back, 5 bases at V and 6 bases at J, with 19 bases in the middle. This CDR3 is CASSRTGEGLNGYTF. The DNA of the CDR3 is TGTGCCAGCAGCCGGACGGGGGAGGGATTAAATGGCTACACCTTC.

This rearrangement joins TRBV15 to TRBJ1-1; 7 bases match TRBD1. Germline loops: CDR1 LNHNV, CDR2 YYDKDF (reference sequence). V gave up 8 bases and J gave up 8 bases; unmatched junction bases: 17. The CDR3 extends over 15 amino acids. As DNA, the CDR3 is TGTGCCACCTCACTAGGCAGGGGGTTACGAGCCGAAGCTTTCTTT. This codes for CATSLGRGLRAEAFF.

The chain joins TRBV11-2 to TRBJ2-7, with 8 nucleotides matching TRBD1. The germline V gene encodes CDR1 SGHAT and CDR2 FQNNGV. V lost 5 bases to trimming and J lost 2 bases; unmatched junction nucleotides: 5. This CDR3 comprises 14 residues. CDR3: CASSPGQGAYEQYF. In nucleotides, the CDR3 is TGTGCCAGCAGCCCCGGACAGGGTGCCTACGAGCAGTACTTC.

The genes are TRBV9 and TRBJ2-1; the D gene is possibly TRBD1 (6 bases). This CDR3 spans 13 amino acids. Germline V lookup: CDR1 SGDLS, CDR2 YYNGEE. The ends were cut back, 4 bases at V and 8 bases at J, with 13 bases in the middle. CDR3 sequence (DNA): TGTGCCAGCAGCCCAACAGGGATCTATGAGCAGTTCTTC. Its translation is CASSPTGIYEQFF.

This clone is a singleton in its sample. This chain uses TRBV4-1 with TRBJ2-3; 11 bases map to TRBD2. The ends lost 2 bases at V and 1 base at J; junction bases unmatched: 8. Per the germline V gene, CDR1 is MGHRA and CDR2 is YSYEKL. CDR3 length equals 18 residues. CDR3 region: CASSQQLAGARGTDTQYF. CDR3 nucleotide sequence: TGCGCCAGCAGCCAACAACTAGCGGGGGCCAGAGGCACAGATACGCAGTATTTT.

This sequence joins TRBV5-1 and TRBJ1-6; TRBD1 agrees at 7 bases. The germline gives CDR1 SGHRS, CDR2 YFSETQ. V dropped 4 bases and J dropped 7; count of bases not matched to a gene: 5. The CDR3 extends over 14 amino acids. In DNA, the CDR3 is TGCGCCAGCAGCCCAGGGGGGAGGAATTCACCCCTCCACTTT. Its translation: CASSPGGRNSPLHF.

The chain couples TRBV2 to TRBJ1-5; 8 bases are a match to TRBD1. V was clipped by 6 bases and J by 2 bases; unmatched bases: 3. The CDR3 length is 14 residues. The V gene's germline CDR1 is SNHLY and CDR2 FYNNEI. The CDR3 bases are TGTGCCAGCAGGGACAGGGCTCGCAATCAGCCCCAGCATTTT. Amino acids: CASRDRARNQPQHF.

The chain has TRBV5-6 and TRBJ2-3, with TRBD2 identical over 11 bases. The CDR3 consists of 15 residues. CDR1 and CDR2 (germline): SGHDT, YYEEEE. V shed 0 bases, J shed 6 bases, and the junction held 3 bases outside the gene matches. CDR3 amino acids: CASSLVAGGRDTQYF. The CDR3, as DNA: TGTGCCAGCAGCTTGGTAGCGGGGGGGCGCGATACGCAGTATTTT.

This sequence joins TRBV28 and TRBJ2-7, with TRBD2 identical over 8 bases. V lost 7 bases, J lost 5 bases, and 25 bases stayed unmatched. CDR1 and CDR2 from the germline V gene are MDHEN and SYDVKM. This CDR3 comprises 19 residues. The CDR3 bases are TGTGCCAGCAATACGAGGCGCGTGGGGATAGCGGGAATCCCCAACGAGCAGTACTTC. Translation: CASNTRRVGIAGIPNEQYF.

In this sample, this clone turned up a few times. CDR3 residues: CSATGETGYTF. CDR3 DNA sequence: TGCAGTGCTACGGGTGAGACTGGCTACACCTTC. The chain combines TRBV20-1 with TRBJ1-2; no clear D gene. The CDR3 covers 11 residues. The V gene lost 4 bases and the J gene lost 7 bases, with 10 bases spanning the gap. Germline lookup yields CDR1 DFQATT and CDR2 SNEGSKA (reference sequence).

This chain joins TRBV19 and TRBJ2-1, with a possible D match to TRBD2 (5 bases). The germline V gene has CDR1 LNHDA and CDR2 SQIVND (reference sequence). V was shortened by 3 bases and J by 3 bases, with 15 bases between the two germline ends. CDR3 length: 16 amino acids. The CDR3 sequence is CASSILRATNYNEQFF. The DNA for the CDR3 is TGTGCCAGTAGTATTCTGCGCGCGACTAACTACAATGAGCAGTTCTTC.

In its sample, this clone was seen once. The chain recombines TRBV5-1 with TRBJ1-1; 8 bases match TRBD1. V shed 2 bases, J shed 1 base, and the junction held 1 base outside the gene matches. The CDR3 sequence is 14 residues long. Germline values: CDR1 SGHRS, CDR2 YFSETQ. CDR3 sequence reads: CASSFRGQNTEAFF. The CDR3 region has the DNA TGCGCCAGCAGCTTCAGGGGGCAGAACACTGAAGCTTTCTTT.

The rearrangement links TRBV29-1 to TRBJ2-3; TRBD2 agrees at 10 bases. This CDR3 spans 16 amino acids. Germline CDR1 and CDR2: SQVTM and ANQGSEA. After removal of 7 bases from V and 1 base from J, the junction contained 11 bases not matched to a gene. CDR3 DNA sequence: TGCAGCGGGTCCCTCACTAGCGGGGCCGGCACAGATACGCAGTATTTT. Encoded protein: CSGSLTSGAGTDTQYF.

The chain recombines TRBV30 with TRBJ2-5; D possibly corresponds to TRBD1 (6 bases). The CDR3 sequence is 15 residues long. Germline CDR1 GTSNPN, CDR2 SVGIG (reference sequence). Trimming removed 0 bases from V and 7 bases from J, with 18 bases in between. The CDR3 coding sequence is TGTGCCTGGAGTGTACAGGGCCTAGCCAAAAGGACCCAGTACTTC. Residues: CAWSVQGLAKRTQYF. The full variable domain, with the rest looked up from reference TRBV30 and TRBJ2-5, is SQTIHQWPATLVQPVGSPLSLECTVEGTSNPNLYWYRQAAGRGLQLLFYSVGIGQISSEVPQNLSASRPQDRQFILSSKKLLLSDSGFYLCAWSVQGLAKRTQYFGPGTRLLVL.